Each of the 6 T cell receptor beta chains below was sequenced from the same sample in a study of lymphopenia after photon versus proton radiotherapy. Here immunoSEQ multiplex PCR was the method, and the copy in TCRdb shows in-frame clones only, minus some. The table lists 60,000 or so clones, around 85% of them singletons. The source material was peripheral blood, sampled from a patient treated with photon-based radiotherapy. The receptors shown here come from a man aged 40-49 years with gastric cancer.

CDR3 residues: CASKTGTSSGANVLTF. The DNA for the CDR3 is TGTGCCAGTAAAACAGGGACCTCTTCTGGGGCCAACGTCCTGACTTTC. V is TRBV19 and J is TRBJ2-6; D perhaps matches TRBD1 (6 bases). V shed 7 bases and J shed 1 base, with 14 bases lying between them. The CDR3 runs 16 residues. From germline, CDR1 is LNHDA and CDR2 SQIVND (reference sequence).

This chain joins TRBV30 and TRBJ2-7, with D perhaps assigned TRBD1 or TRBD2 (7 bases each). CDR1 and CDR2 (germline): GTSNPN, SVGIG (reference sequence). V shed 0 bases and J shed 4 bases, with 13 bases lying between them. The CDR3 consists of 14 residues. This chain's CDR3 is CAWSVGRGPYEQYF. CDR3 coding DNA: TGTGCCTGGAGTGTGGGGAGGGGGCCGTACGAGCAGTACTTC.

This chain joins TRBV7-2 and TRBJ2-2; possibly TRBD1 for D (6 bases). V was cut by 1 base and J by 6 bases, with 9 bases left in between. Per the germline V gene, CDR1 is SGHTA and CDR2 is FQGNSA. The CDR3 is 14 amino acids. The CDR3: CASSLGQASGELFF. CDR3 DNA: TGTGCCAGCAGCTTAGGACAGGCCTCCGGGGAGCTGTTTTTT.

A remark on this clone: The germline gene is not matched at one end of the junction; a read error may be the cause. This chain joins TRBV28 and TRBJ1-1, with a weak D call TRBD1 (5 bases). The length of the CDR3 is 14 residues. From germline, CDR1 is MDHEN and CDR2 SYDVKM. The CDR3 nucleotides read TGTGCCAGCAGTTTGGGGGGAGGGAACACTGAAACTTTCTTT. Amino acids: CASSLGGGNTETFF.

V is TRBV19 and J is TRBJ2-1; TRBD1 matches 7 bases. CDR3 length equals 16 residues. V lost 3 bases to trimming and J lost 2 bases; unmatched junction nucleotides: 7. Germline V lookup: CDR1 LNHDA, CDR2 SQIVND (reference sequence). The CDR3 here is CASSMLTGIPYNEQFF. In nucleotides, the CDR3 is TGTGCCAGTAGTATGCTGACAGGGATCCCCTACAATGAGCAGTTCTTC.

This chain uses TRBV9 with TRBJ1-5; D is perhaps TRBD1 (5 bases). CDR1 SGDLS and CDR2 YYNGEE come from the germline V gene. V was cut by 0 bases and J by 5 bases, with 9 bases left in between. This CDR3 comprises 14 residues. The CDR3 protein is CASSVGGNYQPQHF. The CDR3 DNA follows: TGTGCCAGCAGCGTAGGGGGGAATTATCAGCCCCAGCATTTT. The whole variable domain, remainder taken from reference TRBV9 and TRBJ1-5, is DSGVTQTPKHLITATGQRVTLRCSPRSGDLSVYWYQQSLDQGLQFLIQYYNGEERAKGNILERFSAQQFPDLHSELNLSSLELGDSALYFCASSVGGNYQPQHFGDGTRLSIL.